The clone carrying this TCR beta chain was recorded once. Everyone who took part was roughly 18 to 100 years old, and they came from about 25 US areas. The sample belongs to a study of blood T cell repertoires in COVID-19. Study at large: COVID-19 samples, acute and convalescent, were from the United States, Italy and Spain. Sources were T cells, B-cell-depleted T cells, or PBMCs; the material itself was cDNA or gDNA.

Trimming took 8 bases from V and 0 from J, leaving 12 bases between them. The CDR3 sequence is 14 residues long. Germline loops: CDR1 SGHRS, CDR2 YFSETQ. In the original analysis: Reference gene primer amplification yielded estimated nucleated cell counts. The table came from immunoSEQ multiplex PCR; TCRdb's copy has only in-frame clones and leaves some out. The DNA gave D and trimming, while V, J and clone size come from that table. This sample has 200,000 to 250,000 clones, with 80% to 90% found just once. This TCR was sampled from a woman aged 30 to 39 who had been exposed to COVID-19. The sequencing input was PBMCs or T cells enriched from blood (not recorded which). V is TRBV5-1 and J is TRBJ2-1; D perhaps matches TRBD2 (6 bases). The CDR3 nucleotides read TGCGCCAGTAGGGACTGGTACTCCTACAATGAGCAGTTCTTC. It encodes CASRDWYSYNEQFF.